These T cell receptor beta chains were read from a single sample in a study of OX40 agonist ivuxolimab in advanced cancers. This table comes from immunoSEQ multiplex PCR, and its TCRdb copy is limited to in-frame clones, with some not included. The sample includes about 80,000 clones, around 87% of them seen just once. The sample was CD4+ or CD8+ T cells sorted from blood, taken in a trial of the OX40 agonist ivuxolimab. Receptor source: an adult with an advanced solid tumor such as melanoma, head and neck, liver or kidney cancer. CDR3s include the opening cysteine and the closing phenylalanine or tryptophan. A D gene is named only where the DNA matches it firmly. Size is omitted from some rows. Given values are once, few, many or a class for expanded clones.

>.|TRBD2|TRBV9|TRBJ2-2
TGTGCCAGCAGCCTCCGAAGCGGGATAAACACCGGGGAGCTGTTTTTT
CASSLRSGINTGELFF
>.|.|TRBV18|TRBJ1-1
TGTGCCAGCTCACCTCAGAGTAACACTGAAGCTTTCTTT
CASSPQSNTEAFF
>.|TRBD2|TRBV5-8|TRBJ2-1
TGTGCCAGCAGCTTGAAGCCTAGCGGGAGACTCAGGGATGAGCAGTTCTTC
CASSLKPSGRLRDEQFF
>.|TRBD1|TRBV5-1|TRBJ1-1
TGCGCCAGCAGCCCCGGACAGGGTCTACGCACTGAAGCTTTCTTT
CASSPGQGLRTEAFF
>.|.|TRBV29-1|TRBJ2-7
TGCAGCGCCGAGCTTAGCGGAGGAGGGTACGAGCAGTACTTC
CSAELSGGGYEQYF
>.|.|TRBV5-1|TRBJ2-1
TGCGCCAGCAGCTTGCTCGGGGCAGGAGCAGACAATGAGCAGTTCTTC
CASSLLGAGADNEQFF
>.|.|TRBV6-6|TRBJ2-5
TGTGCCAGCAGTCCCGGGGAGACCCAGTACTTC
CASSPGETQYF
>.|.|TRBV7-2|TRBJ2-3
TGTGCCAGCAGCGGAGACCTCACAGATACGCAGTATTTT
CASSGDLTDTQYF
>.|TRBD1|TRBV14|TRBJ1-1
TGTGCCAGCAGCCAAGTAGGGGGCTTTAGAGCTTTCTTT
CASSQVGGFRAFF
>few|TRBD1|TRBV19|TRBJ1-2
TGTGCCAGTACTCCGGGGACAGGGCTATTCTCTGGCTACACCTTC
CASTPGTGLFSGYTF
>.|.|TRBV11-2|TRBJ1-2
TGTGCCAGCAGTTTGCAGGTTCGGGGAGAAGGCTACACCTTC
CASSLQVRGEGYTF
>once|TRBD2|TRBV5-1|TRBJ2-5
TGCGCCAGCAGCGGGACTAGCGGGAGGGCCTGGGAGACCCAGTACTTC
CASSGTSGRAWETQYF
>.|.|TRBV7-2|TRBJ2-1
TGTGCCAGCAGCTTACTCGGGAGTTGGGCCAATGAGCAGTTCTTC
CASSLLGSWANEQFF
>.|.|TRBV19|TRBJ2-1
TGTGCCAGCCAAAGACAGGGTACATCTAGCGGTAGCTACAATGAGCAGTTCTTC
CASQRQGTSSGSYNEQFF
>.|.|TRBV27|TRBJ2-3
TGTGCCAGCAGTAGTCGCCGCTTGACTAGCACAGATACGCAGTATTTT
CASSSRRLTSTDTQYF
>.|TRBD1|TRBV14|TRBJ1-5
TGTGCCAGCAGCCCAGGGGGAGGTCAGCCCCAGCATTTT
CASSPGGGQPQHF
>.|.|TRBV14|TRBJ2-1
TGTGCCAGCAGCCAAGAGTTCGGAATTGAGCAGTTCTTC
CASSQEFGIEQFF
>.|.|TRBV18|TRBJ1-1
TGTGCCAGCTCACCAGTCAGGATCCCGAACACTGAAGCTTTCTTT
CASSPVRIPNTEAFF
>.|TRBD2|TRBV7-9|TRBJ2-1
TGTGCCAGCACCCCCGGTGGGGCTAGCGGTTTGTACAATGAGCAGTTCTTC
CASTPGGASGLYNEQFF
>.|.|TRBV9|TRBJ1-1
TGTGCCAGCAGCGTGGGCCAAGGGGACACGAACACTGAAGCTTTCTTT
CASSVGQGDTNTEAFF
>once|TRBD1|TRBV6-1|TRBJ1-5
TGTGCCAGCAGTGAAGCGAATTTAGGGACAGGCGGTCGTAAGCCCCAGCATTTT
CASSEANLGTGGRKPQHF
>once|.|TRBV7-9|TRBJ2-1
TGTGCCAGCAGCCAGACTAGTTTGGTGGCGCAGTTCTTC
CASSQTSLVAQFF
>.|TRBD1|TRBV7-6|TRBJ2-1
TGTGCCAGCAGCTTAGCGAAGCCGGGACAGGGTGCCTACAATGAGCAGTTCTTC
CASSLAKPGQGAYNEQFF
>.|.|TRBV29-1|TRBJ1-2
TGCAGCGTTCTCCCTGGCAGTAACTATGGCTACACCTTC
CSVLPGSNYGYTF
>.|.|TRBV7-4|TRBJ2-3
TGTGCCAGCAGCCGGCCCCACCACCCAGGAACAGATACGCAGTATTTT
CASSRPHHPGTDTQYF
>.|.|TRBV4-1|TRBJ2-4
TGCGCCAGCAGCCAAGAGTACTACAGGGAGACCAAAAACATTCAGTACTTC
CASSQEYYRETKNIQYF
>.|TRBD1|TRBV25-1|TRBJ2-5
TGTGCCAGCAGCTCAAGGGGACAGGGGGGTTTGGAGACCCAGTACTTC
CASSSRGQGGLETQYF